The 16 T cell receptor beta chains listed next were all sequenced from one sample in a study of cytomegalovirus exposure and HLA in healthy donors (dated by TCRdb to about 2017). The library was obtained by the immunoSEQ multiplex PCR assay. TCRdb took over this immuneACCESS table, retaining in-frame rearrangements with V and J assigned. Such tables are incomplete; in checked studies, under half of the missing clones stem from an unresolved V gene, and the remainder is unexplained. The sample table lists under 250,000 clones, around four fifths of them with a count of one. The ten top clones hold around 5.6% of the sample. Specimen: PBMCs. The receptor set was obtained from a woman aged 18-35 years in good health and CMV-seronegative.

This sequence joins TRBV9 and TRBJ2-2; unclear D gene. Germline CDR1 reads SGDLS; CDR2 reads YYNGEE. CDR3 length: 14 residues. V lost 0 bases, J lost 5 bases, and 8 bases lay in between. The CDR3 DNA follows: TGTGCCAGCAGCGTAGACCGCACTACCGGGGAGCTGTTTTTT. Translating gives CASSVDRTTGELFF.

The chain uses TRBV27 and TRBJ2-2, with D hard to call. Between the trimmed V and J ends, which lost 2 bases and 2 bases, there was a span of 6 bases. Germline CDR1 MNHEY, CDR2 SMNVEV (reference sequence). The CDR3 runs to 14 residues. CDR3 residues: CASSLGANTGELFF. In DNA, the CDR3 is TGTGCCAGCAGTTTAGGCGCTAACACCGGGGAGCTGTTTTTT.

The chain couples TRBV2 to TRBJ1-5, with 7 bases that match TRBD1. V was clipped by 6 bases and J by 9 bases; unmatched bases: 5. Germline CDR1 reads SNHLY; CDR2 reads FYNNEI. CDR3 size: 12 residues. CDR3 region: CASRTGMAPQHF. As DNA, the CDR3 is TGTGCCAGCAGGACAGGGATGGCGCCCCAGCATTTT.

The J gene is TRBJ1-3, the V gene TRBV10-3; D call uncertain. The V and J ends lost 6 bases and 1 base respectively, with 4 bases between them. The CDR3 consists of 12 residues. Germline V lookup: CDR1 ENHRY, CDR2 SYGVKD. CDR3 bases: TGTGCCATCAGGTCATCTGGAAACACCATATATTTT. It encodes CAIRSSGNTIYF.

V usage is TRBV2 and J usage is TRBJ2-1; the D call may be TRBD1 or TRBD2 (5 bases each). The CDR3 sequence is 15 residues long. V was pared by 3 bases and J by 9 bases, with 18 bases between. Germline V lookup: CDR1 SNHLY, CDR2 FYNNEI. The CDR3 region is CASSDPGRSLGEQFF. CDR3 coding DNA: TGTGCCAGCAGTGATCCGGGACGGTCTTTAGGTGAGCAGTTCTTC.

This rearrangement joins TRBV7-6 to TRBJ2-3, with TRBD2 matching over 12 bases. The germline CDR1 and CDR2 sequences are SGHVS and FNYEAQ. V lost 5 bases to trimming and J lost 2 bases; unmatched junction nucleotides: 5. CDR3 length: 16 residues. CDR3 nucleotides: TGTGCCAGCAGCCCGCGGACTAGCGGGATCACAGATACGCAGTATTTT. The encoded protein is CASSPRTSGITDTQYF.

The sample holds one count of this clone. The V call is TRBV27, the J call TRBJ2-2; D may be TRBD2 (6 bases). The CDR3 is made up of 17 amino acids. The V gene's germline CDR1 is MNHEY and CDR2 SMNVEV (reference sequence). Trimming stripped 6 bases from V and 4 bases from J, with 21 bases between. This CDR3 is CASSHIDLGGGTGELFF. CDR3 DNA: TGTGCCAGCAGCCATATTGACCTCGGGGGTGGCACCGGGGAGCTGTTTTTT.

The chain links TRBV28 to TRBJ1-4, with 8 bases aligning to TRBD1. After removal of 6 bases from V and 7 bases from J, the junction contained 7 bases not matched to a gene. Per the germline V gene, CDR1 is MDHEN and CDR2 is SYDVKM. CDR3 length equals 14 residues. The CDR3: CASRLRGRFEKLFF. The CDR3, as DNA: TGTGCCAGCAGACTCAGGGGGCGCTTTGAAAAACTGTTTTTT.

The chain links TRBV29-1 to TRBJ2-7; possibly TRBD2 for D (6 bases). This CDR3 is built from 13 residues. Trimming left V 3 bases short and J 0 bases short, with 9 bases between. Germline assignment: CDR1 SQVTM and CDR2 ANQGSEA. CDR3 in DNA: TGCAGCGTTGAGTGGCGGGACTCCTACGAGCAGTACTTC. Translating it yields CSVEWRDSYEQYF.

V usage is TRBV29-1 and J usage is TRBJ1-1; a possible D gene is TRBD1 (6 bases). The germline V gene has CDR1 SQVTM and CDR2 ANQGSEA. Trimming took off 7 bases at V and 5 bases at J, with 17 bases between the two ends. This CDR3 spans 13 amino acids. Here the CDR3 DNA reads TGCAGCGGCCAGAAGGACAGACGGACTGAAGCTTTCTTT. Its translation is CSGQKDRRTEAFF.

The chain recombines TRBV4-2 with TRBJ1-4, with 7 bases lining up with TRBD1. Per the germline V gene, CDR1 is LGHNA and CDR2 is YNFKEQ. The V gene end was trimmed by 4 bases and the J gene end by 7 bases; junction bases not matched to a gene: 6. The CDR3 is 14 amino acids. In nucleotides, the CDR3 is TGTGCCAGCAGCCCCCGACAGGGAAGTGAAAAACTGTTTTTT. Its protein product is CASSPRQGSEKLFF.

This chain joins TRBV6-1 and TRBJ1-1; D gene uncertain. The germline V gene encodes CDR1 MNHNS and CDR2 SASEGT. Trimming removed 0 bases from V and 10 bases from J, with 3 bases in between. The CDR3 has 10 residues. The CDR3 sequence is CASSEAGAFF. CDR3 nucleotide sequence: TGTGCCAGCAGTGAAGCGGGAGCTTTCTTT.

The CDR3 DNA follows: TGCGCCAGCAGCTTGGTTAAGTCAGGGGGCTATGGCTACACCTTC. It codes for CASSLVKSGGYGYTF. The chain uses TRBV5-1 and TRBJ1-2; 7 positions match TRBD1. This CDR3 contains 15 residues. V lost 0 bases to trimming and J lost 4 bases; unmatched junction nucleotides: 6. Germline values: CDR1 SGHRS, CDR2 YFSETQ.

This rearrangement joins TRBV4-1 to TRBJ1-1; D may be TRBD1 (6 bases). CDR1 and CDR2 from the germline V gene are MGHRA and YSYEKL. The CDR3 totals 15 residues. The ends were cut back, 1 base at V and 1 base at J, with 10 bases in the middle. As DNA, the CDR3 is TGCGCCAGCAGCCAAGCGGGACACGAGAACACTGAAGCTTTCTTT. It specifies CASSQAGHENTEAFF.

V and J are TRBV11-2 and TRBJ2-5; tentatively, D is TRBD1 (6 bases). There are 16 residues in the CDR3. Per germline, CDR1 SGHAT and CDR2 FQNNGV. V was cut by 5 bases and J by 9 bases, with 25 bases left in between. DNA for the CDR3: TGTGCCAGCAGCCCGATACAGGGACCCCCAAGAAGAGCCCAGTACTTC. Translating gives CASSPIQGPPRRAQYF.

V is TRBV6-1 and J is TRBJ1-2; D not certain. The CDR3 has 14 residues. Trimming removed 0 bases from V and 7 bases from J, with 12 bases in between. CDR1 and CDR2 (germline): MNHNS, SASEGT. This CDR3 reads CASSEAGDTGGYTF. CDR3 coding DNA: TGTGCCAGCAGTGAAGCTGGAGACACCGGTGGCTACACCTTC.